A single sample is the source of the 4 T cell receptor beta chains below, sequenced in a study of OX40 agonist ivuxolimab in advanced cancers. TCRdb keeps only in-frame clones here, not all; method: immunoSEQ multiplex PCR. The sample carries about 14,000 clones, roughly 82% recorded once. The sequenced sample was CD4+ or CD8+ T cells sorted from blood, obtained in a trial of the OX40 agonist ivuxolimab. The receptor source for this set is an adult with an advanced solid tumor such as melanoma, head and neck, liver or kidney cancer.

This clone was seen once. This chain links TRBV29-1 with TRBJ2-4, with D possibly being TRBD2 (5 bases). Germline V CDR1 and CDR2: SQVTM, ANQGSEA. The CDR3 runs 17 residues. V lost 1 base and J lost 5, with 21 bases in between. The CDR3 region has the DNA TGCAGCGTTGAAGGATCCCCGGGGATTGTAAGTGAAAACATTCAGTACTTC. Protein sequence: CSVEGSPGIVSENIQYF.

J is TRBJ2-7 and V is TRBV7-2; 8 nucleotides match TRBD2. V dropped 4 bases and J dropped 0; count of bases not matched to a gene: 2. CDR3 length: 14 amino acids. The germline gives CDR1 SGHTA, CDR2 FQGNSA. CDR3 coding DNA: TGTGCCAGCAGCTCAAGCGGGAGCTCCTACGAGCAGTACTTC. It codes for CASSSSGSSYEQYF.

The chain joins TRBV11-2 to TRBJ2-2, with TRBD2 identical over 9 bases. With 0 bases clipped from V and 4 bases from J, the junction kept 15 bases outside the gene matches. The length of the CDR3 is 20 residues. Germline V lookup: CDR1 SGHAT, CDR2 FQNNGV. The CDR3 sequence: CASSLELRRGGKQPTGELFF. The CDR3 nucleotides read TGTGCCAGCAGCTTAGAGCTCAGGCGGGGGGGTAAACAACCCACCGGGGAGCTGTTTTTT.

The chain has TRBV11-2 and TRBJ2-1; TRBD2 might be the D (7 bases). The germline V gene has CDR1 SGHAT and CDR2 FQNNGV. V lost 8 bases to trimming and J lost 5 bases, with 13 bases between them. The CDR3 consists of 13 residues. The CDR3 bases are TGTGCCAGCCTGCGGGGGCTTCACAATGAGCAGTTCTTC. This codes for CASLRGLHNEQFF.